A single T cell receptor beta chain is shown here with its context. Treatment specified: randomized to nivolumab then ipilimumab (arm A) or the reverse (arm B). DNA-damaging chemotherapy had not been given to any patient beforehand. This record belongs to a study of sequential checkpoint blockade in melanoma. Study as a whole: Patients were randomized 1:1 to nivolumab-then-ipilimumab or ipilimumab-then-nivolumab first-line. After both sequences, patients received maintenance nivolumab.

The V and J ends lost 3 bases and 2 bases respectively, with 14 bases between them. Looked up from germline, CDR1 is LNHDA and CDR2 is SQIVND (reference sequence). The CDR3 has 15 amino acids. Sequenced by immunoSEQ multiplex PCR; TCRdb stores in-frame clones only, minus some. Counted here are roughly 28,000 clones, roughly 77% occurring once; the ten biggest clones make up roughly 13%. This sequence was found in a human donor with melanoma. This sequence joins TRBV19 and TRBJ2-7; D remains unclear. Here the sequenced sample was CD8+ T cells sorted from blood (inferred from file names), taken from a patient given nivolumab and ipilimumab in sequence. The CDR3 nucleotides are TGTGCCAGTAGTATTTCTTTGTCCGACACCTACGAGCAGTACTTC. Protein product: CASSISLSDTYEQYF.